This record covers a single T cell receptor (beta chain). The data originate from a study of blood T cell repertoires in COVID-19. About the research overall: Sites in the United States, Italy and Spain provided acute and convalescent COVID-19 samples. Sources were T cells, B-cell-depleted T cells, or PBMCs; the material itself was cDNA or gDNA.

V dropped 6 bases and J dropped 5 bases, with 19 bases sitting between them. The length of the CDR3 is 15 residues. CDR1 and CDR2 from the germline V gene are KGHSH and LQKENI. Authors' analysis steps: Scientists estimated how many nucleated cells there were by amplifying reference gene primers. TCRdb keeps only in-frame clones here, not all; method: immunoSEQ multiplex PCR. V, J and clone size were drawn from that table, and D and trimming were deduced from the DNA. The table records some 260,000 clones, around 80% of them present only once. V gene TRBV18 combines with J gene TRBJ2-5; D is possibly TRBD2 (6 bases). The sequencing sample was made of PBMCs or T cells enriched from blood (not recorded which). The clonotype comes from a man younger than 40 with acute COVID-19. Written as DNA, the CDR3 is TGTGCCAGCTCGGAATCGGGAGTGCTAGGGGAGACCCAGTACTTC. The encoded protein is CASSESGVLGETQYF.